The clone carrying this T cell receptor beta chain has ten or more counts. The authors obtained PBMCs from more than 9.5 ml of fresh peripheral blood. This record belongs to a study of T cells in Graves' hyperthyroidism and ophthalmopathy. RNA transcripts yielded amplified TCR beta CDR3 regions. First-round RT-PCR with HTBI primers amplified the TCR CDR3 region. TCRdb reprocessed the multiplex PCR reads via MiXCR and lists one record per CDR3 protein. The sample carries about 280,000 distinct CDR3 sequences, 20% to 25% recorded once. Trimming removed 2 bases from V and 5 bases from J; junction bases left unmatched: 5. The CDR3 is 16 amino acids. From germline, CDR1 is MNHEY and CDR2 SVGEGT.

The V gene is TRBV6-2 or TRBV6-3, the J gene TRBJ1-5; TRBD1 matches 11 bases. The TCR comes from a man between 40 and 49 years old with Graves' hyperthyroidism that later progressed to Graves' ophthalmopathy. Sequenced input: blood. This CDR3 reads CASSYDPGQGDQPQHF. The CDR3 DNA follows: TGTGCCAGCAGTTACGACCCGGGACAGGGGGATCAGCCCCAGCATTTT.